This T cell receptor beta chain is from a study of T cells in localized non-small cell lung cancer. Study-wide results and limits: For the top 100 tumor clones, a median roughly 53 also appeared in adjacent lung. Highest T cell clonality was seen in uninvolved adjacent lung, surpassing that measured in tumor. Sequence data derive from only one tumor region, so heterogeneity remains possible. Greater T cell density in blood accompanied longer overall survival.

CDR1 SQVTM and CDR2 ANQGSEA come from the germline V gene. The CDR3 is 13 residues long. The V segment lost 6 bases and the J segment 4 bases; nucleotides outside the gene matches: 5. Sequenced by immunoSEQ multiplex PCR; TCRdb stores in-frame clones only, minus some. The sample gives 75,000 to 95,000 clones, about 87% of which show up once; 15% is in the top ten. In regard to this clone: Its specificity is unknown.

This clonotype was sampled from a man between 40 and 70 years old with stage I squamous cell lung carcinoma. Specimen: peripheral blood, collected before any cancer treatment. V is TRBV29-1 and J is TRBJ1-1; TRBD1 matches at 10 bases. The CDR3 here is CSVDRGPGTEAFF. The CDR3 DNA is TGCAGCGTAGACAGGGGGCCGGGCACTGAAGCTTTCTTT.